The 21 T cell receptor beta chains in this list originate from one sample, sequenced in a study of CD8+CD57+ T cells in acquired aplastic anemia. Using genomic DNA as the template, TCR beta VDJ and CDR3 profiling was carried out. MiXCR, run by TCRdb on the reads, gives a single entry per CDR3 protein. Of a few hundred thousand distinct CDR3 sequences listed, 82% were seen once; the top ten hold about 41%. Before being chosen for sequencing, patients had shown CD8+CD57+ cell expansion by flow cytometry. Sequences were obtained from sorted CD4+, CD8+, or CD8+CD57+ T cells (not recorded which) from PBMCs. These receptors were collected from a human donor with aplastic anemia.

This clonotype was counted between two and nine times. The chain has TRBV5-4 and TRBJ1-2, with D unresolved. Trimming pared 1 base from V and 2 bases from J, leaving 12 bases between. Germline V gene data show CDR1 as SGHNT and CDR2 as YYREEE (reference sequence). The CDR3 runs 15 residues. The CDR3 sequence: CASSLTSGSNYGYTF. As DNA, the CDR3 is TGTGCCAGCAGCTTGACTAGCGGCTCAAACTATGGCTACACCTTC.

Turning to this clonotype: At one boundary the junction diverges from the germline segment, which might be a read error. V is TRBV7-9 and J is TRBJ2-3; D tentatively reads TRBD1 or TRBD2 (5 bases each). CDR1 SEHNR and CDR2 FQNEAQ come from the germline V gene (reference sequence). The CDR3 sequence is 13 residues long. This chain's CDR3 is CVSGFGAAATEYF. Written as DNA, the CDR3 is TGTGTCAGCGGCTTCGGGGCGGCAGCTACTGAGTATTTT.

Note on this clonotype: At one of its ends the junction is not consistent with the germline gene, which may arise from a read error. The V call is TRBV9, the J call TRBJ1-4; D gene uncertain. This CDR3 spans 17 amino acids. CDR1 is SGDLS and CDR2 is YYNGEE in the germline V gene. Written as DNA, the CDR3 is TGTGCCATCAGCGAAGGGTCAGGTACGCAATATTTTGAAAAACTGTTTTTT. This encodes CAISEGSGTQYFEKLFF.

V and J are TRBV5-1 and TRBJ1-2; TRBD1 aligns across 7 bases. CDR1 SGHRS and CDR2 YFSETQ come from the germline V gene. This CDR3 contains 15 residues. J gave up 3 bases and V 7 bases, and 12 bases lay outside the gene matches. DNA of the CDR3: TGCGCCAGCCCCAGGACAGGCGGTGCCGACTATGGCTACACCTTC. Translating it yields CASPRTGGADYGYTF.

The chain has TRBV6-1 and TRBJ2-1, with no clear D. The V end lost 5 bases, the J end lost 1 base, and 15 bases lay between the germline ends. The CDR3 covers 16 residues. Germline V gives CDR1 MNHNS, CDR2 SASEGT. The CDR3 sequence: CASSRNPFGSYNEQFF. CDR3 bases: TGTGCCAGCAGTCGCAATCCGTTCGGGTCCTACAATGAGCAGTTCTTC.

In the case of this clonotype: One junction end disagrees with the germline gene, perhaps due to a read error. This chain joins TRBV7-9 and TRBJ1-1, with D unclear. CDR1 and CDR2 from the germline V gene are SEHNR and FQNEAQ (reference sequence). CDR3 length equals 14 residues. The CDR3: CASSLVPGEPEFGF. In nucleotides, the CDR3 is TGTGCCAGCAGCTTAGTACCCGGGGAGCCTGAATTTGGCTTT.

CDR3 sequence: CASSLTGGPDKQHYF. The CDR3 DNA is TGTGCCAGCAGCTTAACGGGAGGTCCCGATAAGCAGCATTACTTC. The V call is TRBV7-8, the J call TRBJ2-5; 7 bases align to TRBD2. Per the germline V gene, CDR1 is SGHVS and CDR2 is FQNEAQ. The trim removed 2 bases at V and 14 bases at J, leaving 17 bases unmatched. The CDR3 consists of 15 residues. Filled out from reference TRBV7-8 and TRBJ2-5, the complete variable domain reads GAGVSQSPRYKVAKRGQDVALRCDPISGHVSLFWYQQALGQGPEFLTYFQNEAQLDKSGLPSDRFFAERPEGSVSTLKIQRTQQEDSAVYLCASSLTGGPDKQHYFGPGTRLLVL.

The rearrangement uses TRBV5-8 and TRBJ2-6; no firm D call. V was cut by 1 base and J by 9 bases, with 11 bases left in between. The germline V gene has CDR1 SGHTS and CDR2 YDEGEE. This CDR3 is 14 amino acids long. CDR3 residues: CASSLLVRGNVLTF. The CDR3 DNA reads TGTGCCAGCAGCTTGTTGGTGCGTGGCAACGTCCTGACTTTC.

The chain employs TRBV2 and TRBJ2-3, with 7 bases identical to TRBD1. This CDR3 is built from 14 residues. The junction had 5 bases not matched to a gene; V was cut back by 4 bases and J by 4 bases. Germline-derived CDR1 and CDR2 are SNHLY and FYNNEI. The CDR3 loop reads CASSGKGAADTQYF. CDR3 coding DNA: TGTGCCAGCAGTGGAAAGGGGGCCGCAGATACGCAGTATTTT.

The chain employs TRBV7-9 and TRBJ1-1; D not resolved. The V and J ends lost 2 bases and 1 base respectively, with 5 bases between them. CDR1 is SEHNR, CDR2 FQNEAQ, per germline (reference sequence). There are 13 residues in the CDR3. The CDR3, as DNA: TGTGCCAGCAGCTTAACAGCGAACACTGAAGCTTTCTTT. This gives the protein CASSLTANTEAFF.

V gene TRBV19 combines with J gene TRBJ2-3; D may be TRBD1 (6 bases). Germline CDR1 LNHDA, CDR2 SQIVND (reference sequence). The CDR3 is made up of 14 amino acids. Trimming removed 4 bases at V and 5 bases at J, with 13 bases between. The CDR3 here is CASSKLGAGDTQYF. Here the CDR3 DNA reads TGTGCCAGTAGTAAATTGGGGGCGGGAGATACGCAGTATTTT. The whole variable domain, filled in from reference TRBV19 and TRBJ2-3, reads DGGITQSPKYLFRKEGQNVTLSCEQNLNHDAMYWYRQDPGQGLRLIYYSQIVNDFQKGDIAEGYSVSREKKESFPLTVTSAQKNPTAFYLCASSKLGAGDTQYFGPGTRLTVL.

The CDR3 coding sequence is TGTGCCAGTAGTATTTCTTGGGGGTATTCTCAGCCCCAGCATTTT. It translates to CASSISWGYSQPQHF. This sequence joins TRBV19 and TRBJ1-5; perhaps TRBD1 as D (5 bases). The CDR3 totals 15 residues. The V gene lost 3 bases and the J gene lost 6 bases, with 15 bases spanning the gap. Germline V CDR1 and CDR2: LNHDA, SQIVND (reference sequence).

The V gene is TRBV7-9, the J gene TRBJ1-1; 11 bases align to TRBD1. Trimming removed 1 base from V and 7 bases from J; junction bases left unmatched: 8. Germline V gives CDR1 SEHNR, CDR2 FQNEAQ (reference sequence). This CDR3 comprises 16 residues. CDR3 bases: TGTGCCAGCAGCTTAGACGGACAGGGGGCGTCTAATGAAGCTTTCTTT. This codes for CASSLDGQGASNEAFF.

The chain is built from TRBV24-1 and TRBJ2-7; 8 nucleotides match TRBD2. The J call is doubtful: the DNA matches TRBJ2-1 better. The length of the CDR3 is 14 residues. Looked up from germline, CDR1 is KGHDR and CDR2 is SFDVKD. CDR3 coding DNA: TGTGCCACCGGGGCTAGCGGGCGAGGGTACGAGCAGTTCTTC. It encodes CATGASGRGYEQFF.

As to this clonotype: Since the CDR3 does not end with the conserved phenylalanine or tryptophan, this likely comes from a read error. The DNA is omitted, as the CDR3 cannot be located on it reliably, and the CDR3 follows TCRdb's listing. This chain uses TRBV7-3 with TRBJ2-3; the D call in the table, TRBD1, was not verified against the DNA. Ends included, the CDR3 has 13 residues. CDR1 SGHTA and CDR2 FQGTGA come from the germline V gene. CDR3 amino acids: CASGVGGTANKQY.

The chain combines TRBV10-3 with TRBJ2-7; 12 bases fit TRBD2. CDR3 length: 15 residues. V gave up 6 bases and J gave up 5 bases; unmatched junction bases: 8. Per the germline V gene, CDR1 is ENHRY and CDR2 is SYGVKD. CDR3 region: CAIRALAGGFNEQYF. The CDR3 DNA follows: TGTGCCATCAGGGCACTAGCGGGAGGTTTCAACGAGCAGTACTTC.

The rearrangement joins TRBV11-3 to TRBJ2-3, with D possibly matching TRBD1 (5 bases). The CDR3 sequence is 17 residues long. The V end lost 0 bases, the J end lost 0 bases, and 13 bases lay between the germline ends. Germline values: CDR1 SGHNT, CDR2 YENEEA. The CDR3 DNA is TGTGCCAGCAGCTTAGACCTCACAGGTGCTAGCACAGATACGCAGTATTTT. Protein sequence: CASSLDLTGASTDTQYF.

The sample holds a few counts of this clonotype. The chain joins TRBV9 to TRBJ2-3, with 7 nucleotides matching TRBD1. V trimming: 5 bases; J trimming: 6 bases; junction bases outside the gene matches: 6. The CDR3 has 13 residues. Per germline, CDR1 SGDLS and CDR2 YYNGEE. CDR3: CASSETGTDTQYF. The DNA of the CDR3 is TGTGCCAGCAGTGAGACAGGGACGGATACGCAGTATTTT.

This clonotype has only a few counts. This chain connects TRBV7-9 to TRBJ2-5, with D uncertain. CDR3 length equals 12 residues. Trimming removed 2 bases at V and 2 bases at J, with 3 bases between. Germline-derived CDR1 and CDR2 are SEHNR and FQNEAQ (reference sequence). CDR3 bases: TGTGCCAGCAGCTTACGACAAGAGACCCAGTACTTC. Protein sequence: CASSLRQETQYF.

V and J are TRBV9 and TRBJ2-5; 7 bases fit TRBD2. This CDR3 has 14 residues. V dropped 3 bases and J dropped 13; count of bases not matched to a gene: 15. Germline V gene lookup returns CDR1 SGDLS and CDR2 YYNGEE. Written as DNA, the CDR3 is TGTGCCAGCAGCGGGGGGTCTAGCGGAATAGATACGTACTTC. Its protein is CASSGGSSGIDTYF.

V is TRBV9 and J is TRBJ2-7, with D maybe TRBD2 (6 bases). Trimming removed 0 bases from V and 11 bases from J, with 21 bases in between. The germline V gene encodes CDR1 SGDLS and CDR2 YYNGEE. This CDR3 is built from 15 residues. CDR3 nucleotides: TGTGCCAGCAGCGTAGAGGACTATCCCCTGGTGAACAAGTACGTC. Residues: CASSVEDYPLVNKYV.